This T cell receptor (beta chain) was retrieved from a study of regulatory dendritic cells for organ transplantation. The protocol was immunoSEQ multiplex PCR, while the TCRdb copy is restricted to in-frame clones and leaves out a portion. Of nearly 30,000 clones listed, roughly 85% were seen once; the top ten hold approximately 2.2%. Trimming removed 5 bases at V and 7 bases at J, with 20 bases between. Germline CDR1 SGHTA, CDR2 FQGNSA. The CDR3 loop spans 15 amino acids. This sequence joins TRBV7-2 and TRBJ2-5, with D perhaps TRBD2 (5 bases). Sequencing input: memory CD4+ T cells from blood. Subset reported: CD45RO+ memory T cells. The origin of this receptor is a human donor in good health. The CDR3 here is CASSIRHGSAGTQYF. CDR3 coding DNA: TGTGCCAGCAGCATCCGACACGGGTCGGCGGGGACCCAGTACTTC.